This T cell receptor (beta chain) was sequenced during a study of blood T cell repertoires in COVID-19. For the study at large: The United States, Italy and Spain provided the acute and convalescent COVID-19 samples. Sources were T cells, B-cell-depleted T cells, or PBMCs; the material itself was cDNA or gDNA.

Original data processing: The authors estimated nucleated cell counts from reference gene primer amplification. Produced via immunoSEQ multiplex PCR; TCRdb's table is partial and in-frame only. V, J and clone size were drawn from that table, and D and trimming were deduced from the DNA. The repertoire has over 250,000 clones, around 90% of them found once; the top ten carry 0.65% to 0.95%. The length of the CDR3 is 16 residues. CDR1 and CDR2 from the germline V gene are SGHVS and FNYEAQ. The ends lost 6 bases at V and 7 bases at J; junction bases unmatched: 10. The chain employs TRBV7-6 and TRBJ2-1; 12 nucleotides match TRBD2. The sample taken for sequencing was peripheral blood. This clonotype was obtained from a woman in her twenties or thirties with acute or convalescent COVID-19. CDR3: CASSFFSSGRVNEQFF. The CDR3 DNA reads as TGTGCCAGCAGTTTTTTCTCTAGCGGGAGGGTAAATGAGCAGTTCTTC.